In this sample, the clone carrying this T cell receptor beta chain turned up many times. This record comes from a study of T cells in Graves' hyperthyroidism and ophthalmopathy. Germline V lookup: CDR1 SGHNT, CDR2 YENEEA. The CDR3 loop spans 15 amino acids. Trimming cost V 1 base and J 7 bases, with 11 bases left between them. RNA transcripts were the template for amplifying TCR beta CDR3 regions. The HTBI primer set was used in a first-round RT-PCR of the TCR CDR3. TCRdb fed the multiplex PCR reads into MiXCR, producing one record per CDR3 protein. The table lists 200,000 or so distinct CDR3 sequences, about 15% of them singletons.

V is TRBV11-3 and J is TRBJ1-6, with D perhaps matching TRBD1 (5 bases). The sequencing sample was made of blood. The sequence derives from a woman in her forties or fifties with Graves' hyperthyroidism. Written as DNA, the CDR3 is TGTGCCAGCAGCTTAGCCGGGACGGAGAATTCACCCCTCCACTTT. Encoded protein: CASSLAGTENSPLHF.